The 12 T cell receptor beta chains below all came from one sample that was sequenced in a study of blood T cell repertoires in COVID-19. Generated by immunoSEQ multiplex PCR, the TCRdb table keeps only in-frame clones and is missing some. The profile shows fewer than 200,000 clones, 88% of them singletons. Specimen: PBMCs or T cells enriched from blood (not recorded which). The origin of the receptors is a woman between 18 and 30 years old who had recovered from COVID-19.

This sequence joins TRBV19 and TRBJ2-3; TRBD2 matches 7 bases. CDR3 size: 14 residues. V lost 4 bases to trimming and J lost 3 bases; unmatched junction nucleotides: 4. Germline CDR1 reads LNHDA; CDR2 reads SQIVND (reference sequence). DNA for the CDR3: TGTGCCAGTAGTACCGGCGGGAGTACAGATACGCAGTATTTT. Its protein is CASSTGGSTDTQYF.

This clone has only a few counts. The chain links TRBV7-9 to TRBJ2-7; 7 bases match TRBD1. Germline values: CDR1 SEHNR, CDR2 FQNEAQ (reference sequence). This CDR3 region has 14 residues. The V and J ends lost 5 bases and 5 bases, in that order; junction bases with no gene match: 9. The CDR3 region has the DNA TGTGCCAGCAGCCAGACAGGGCCATTCAACGAGCAGTACTTC. Its protein is CASSQTGPFNEQYF.

V and J are TRBV19 and TRBJ2-5, with D maybe TRBD2 (5 bases). Germline V lookup: CDR1 LNHDA, CDR2 SQIVND (reference sequence). The V end was cut by 6 bases, the J end by 5 bases, with 13 bases between. The CDR3 spans 13 residues. The CDR3 DNA sequence: TGTGCCAGTAGGATGAGGGTTAGTGAGACCCAGTACTTC. It specifies CASRMRVSETQYF.

V gene TRBV4-1 combines with J gene TRBJ1-1, with D uncertain. This CDR3 has 14 residues. Trimming removed 4 bases at V and 0 bases at J, with 9 bases between. CDR1 and CDR2 from the germline V gene are MGHRA and YSYEKL. The CDR3 DNA reads TGCGCCAGCAGCCCCACAGAGATGAACACTGAAGCTTTCTTT. Protein: CASSPTEMNTEAFF.

The gene calls are TRBV4-2 and TRBJ2-5; possibly TRBD1 for D (6 bases). The germline V gene has CDR1 LGHNA and CDR2 YNFKEQ. CDR3 length: 16 amino acids. V lost 1 base and J lost 5, with 17 bases in between. CDR3 bases: TGTGCCAGCAGCCAAGGAGGCAGGGGAGAGGGGGAGACCCAGTACTTC. Its translation: CASSQGGRGEGETQYF.

The chain uses TRBV30 and TRBJ1-4; 7 bases are shared with TRBD1. The CDR3 contains 14 residues. V lost 5 bases, J lost 4 bases, and 7 bases stayed unmatched. The germline CDR1 and CDR2 sequences are GTSNPN and SVGIG (reference sequence). The CDR3 protein is CAWGDSRFNEKLFF. In DNA, the CDR3 is TGTGCCTGGGGGGACAGCCGGTTTAATGAAAAACTGTTTTTT.

CDR3 region: CASSRPMINEKLFF. DNA for the CDR3: TGTGCCAGCAGTCGTCCTATGATCAATGAAAAACTGTTTTTT. V gene TRBV28 combines with J gene TRBJ1-4; D remains ambiguous. The CDR3 extends over 14 amino acids. V was clipped by 5 bases and J by 5 bases, with 12 bases between them. Germline V gives CDR1 MDHEN, CDR2 SYDVKM. Variable domain in full (rest from reference TRBV28 and TRBJ1-4): DVKVTQSSRYLVKRTGEKVFLECVQDMDHENMFWYRQDPGLGLRLIYFSYDVKMKEKGDIPEGYSVSREKKERFSLILESASTNQTSMYLCASSRPMINEKLFFGSGTQLSVL.

The chain combines TRBV7-2 with TRBJ1-2, with 10 bases matching TRBD1. Germline trimming cut 4 bases from V and 4 bases from J; bases unmatched to any gene: 3. CDR1 is SGHTA, CDR2 FQGNSA, per germline. This CDR3 contains 14 residues. This CDR3 reads CASSSRDRGYGYTF. DNA for the CDR3: TGTGCCAGCAGCTCTAGGGACAGGGGCTATGGCTACACCTTC.

The chain couples TRBV30 to TRBJ1-1; TRBD1 matches at 9 bases. V lost 1 base and J lost 6; bases outside the gene matches: 6. CDR3 size: 14 residues. Germline CDR1 GTSNPN, CDR2 SVGIG (reference sequence). The CDR3, as DNA: TGTGCCTGGAGTGGGGACAGGGCCGTGTCTGAAGCTTTCTTT. Translated, it gives CAWSGDRAVSEAFF.

The chain combines TRBV7-9 with TRBJ1-1, with D tentatively TRBD1 (6 bases). The CDR3 is 12 amino acids. Per the germline V gene, CDR1 is SEHNR and CDR2 is FQNEAQ (reference sequence). The V end was cut by 5 bases, the J end by 4 bases, with 8 bases between. CDR3 sequence (DNA): TGTGCCAGCAGCATACAGGGCACTGAAGCTTTCTTT. It is translated as CASSIQGTEAFF.

This clone was counted once. The chain joins TRBV7-9 to TRBJ1-2, with a tentative D call TRBD1 (6 bases). CDR1 SEHNR and CDR2 FQNEAQ come from the germline V gene (reference sequence). The ends were cut back, 0 bases at V and 6 bases at J, with 11 bases in the middle. This CDR3 comprises 14 residues. The CDR3 nucleotides read TGTGCCAGCAGCTTAGCGCTGGGGGCTAATGGCTACACCTTC. The encoded protein is CASSLALGANGYTF.

This chain uses TRBV21-1 with TRBJ1-4; the table's D gene call, TRBD1, was not cross checked with the DNA. TRBV21-1 is flagged as a pseudogene. CDR3 length: 16 residues. This CDR3 is CASTRQKWEGGEKLFF. CDR3 coding DNA: TGTGCCAGCACCCGACAGAAGTGGGAAGGGGGTGAAAAACTGTTTTTT.